A single TCR beta chain is shown here with its context. This clone is considered large (0.1 to 1%). The antigen it recognizes is unknown. Base qualities are missing; no much larger clone stands one base away. The record originates from a study of blood T cell repertoires in COVID-19 (dated by TCRdb to 2018 to 2021). About the investigation overall: Collaborator samples came from the United States, Italy and Spain and covered acute and convalescent phases of COVID-19. The repertoires were made available in a free public database intended to serve as a resource for research on the immune response to SARS-CoV-2. Subjects who had been exposed to COVID-19, were actively infected with it, or had recovered from it provided the deeply sampled blood TCRbeta repertoires that made up the dataset. Where available, HLA class I and class II types were taken from metadata supplied by the sample provider and were not determined by assay-based typing. The samples were drawn from two sources: the first 160 participants of the ongoing ImmuneRACE study, and fewer than 1,500 subjects contributed by 6 global collaborators. The prospective study material was composed of cDNA or gDNA derived from T cells, B-cell-depleted T cells, or PBMCs. Nearly every sample came with metadata listing a de-identified subject ID, COVID-19 status, age in years and sex.

Summary of the overall study and its limitations: Clinical and demographic metadata were provided uncurated, with the amount varying by source and participant.

TCRbeta CDR3 regions were amplified from genomic DNA using the immunoSEQ Assay, a bias-controlled multiplex PCR. Per the original workflow: Nucleated cell counts per sample were estimated from amplification of reference gene primers within the assay. Sequence reads were collapsed and filtered to measure the absolute abundance of every unique TCRbeta CDR3 rearrangement. For each sample, productive Simpson clonality was calculated by taking the square root of Simpson's diversity index across productive rearrangements. Here the immuneACCESS table is served through TCRdb, limited to in-frame sequences with V and J called. Missing clones are a known gap in these copies; in checked studies unresolved V genes cover under half, and the rest lacks a known reason. V and J calls and clone size are given by that table; D and trimming were obtained from the DNA. This sample has a few hundred thousand clones in its table, and about nine tenths of those were observed once. Roughly 6.3% of the sample rests with the top ten.

Whole blood was collected in K2EDTA tubes by collaborating institutions according to the institutions' own protocols. Collaborator samples were shipped for TCRbeta analysis as frozen whole blood, isolated PBMCs, or DNA extracted from either sample type. Inclusive of the bounding cysteine and phenylalanine, the CDR3 is 16 residues long. This entry keeps only the CDR3 DNA: 48 bases, framed from base 1. CDR1 is given as SGHDN and CDR2 as FVKESK, both from the germline V gene. Trimmed from V: 5 bases; trimmed from J: 9 bases; junction bases lacking a gene match: 11. Source material: peripheral blood. This clonotype originated in a man aged 60-69 years with acute or convalescent COVID-19. This receptor chain uses TRBV14 and TRBJ2-1; a stretch of 12 junction bases matches TRBD2. The CDR3 sequence is CASSFSSGRAGVEQFF. The bases are TGTGCCAGCAGCTTTTCTAGCGGGAGGGCCGGAGTTGAGCAGTTCTTC.